The next 28 T cell receptor beta chains were all read from a single sample in a study of OX40 agonist ivuxolimab in advanced cancers. Sequenced by immunoSEQ multiplex PCR; TCRdb stores in-frame clones only, minus some. Altogether some 130,000 clones are present, about nine tenths being singletons, with the ten largest covering approximately 1.1%. The sequenced sample was CD4+ or CD8+ T cells sorted from blood, obtained in a trial of the OX40 agonist ivuxolimab. The receptors stem from an adult with an advanced solid tumor such as melanoma, head and neck, liver or kidney cancer.

This chain joins TRBV7-3 and TRBJ2-2; 7 nucleotides align to TRBD1. The CDR3 spans 14 residues. Germline CDR1 reads SGHTA; CDR2 reads FQGTGA. The V segment lost 3 bases and the J segment 4 bases; nucleotides outside the gene matches: 2. CDR3 DNA: TGTGCCAGCAGCTTGCAGGGGGTCACCGGGGAGCTGTTTTTT. This sequence encodes CASSLQGVTGELFF.

This chain joins TRBV19 and TRBJ2-3, with unresolved D. The germline gives CDR1 LNHDA, CDR2 SQIVND (reference sequence). Trimming took 3 bases from V and 4 from J, leaving 11 bases between them. The CDR3 is made up of 14 amino acids. DNA for the CDR3: TGTGCCAGTAGTATCATTAGTATATCAGATACGCAGTATTTT. Protein sequence: CASSIISISDTQYF.

This chain uses TRBV7-9 with TRBJ1-2, with D unresolved. Germline V gives CDR1 SEHNR, CDR2 FQNEAQ (reference sequence). Trimming took 3 bases from V and 0 from J, leaving 8 bases between them. The CDR3 sequence is 14 residues long. In DNA form, the CDR3 reads TGTGCCAGCAGCTTTTACGGAGCTAACTATGGCTACACCTTC. Its protein is CASSFYGANYGYTF.

A few counts support this clone. The genes are TRBV19 and TRBJ2-1; 7 positions match TRBD1. This CDR3 contains 16 residues. V lost 5 bases to trimming and J lost 5 bases; unmatched junction nucleotides: 12. The V gene's germline CDR1 is LNHDA and CDR2 SQIVND (reference sequence). As DNA, the CDR3 is TGTGCCAGTAGTTCGAGGACAGGCTTCGGGGACAATGAGCAGTTCTTC. Its translation: CASSSRTGFGDNEQFF.

The chain joins TRBV28 to TRBJ1-5; TRBD1 matches 7 bases. The CDR3 has 14 residues. The V segment lost 3 bases and the J segment 7 bases; nucleotides outside the gene matches: 6. Germline V gives CDR1 MDHEN, CDR2 SYDVKM. This chain's CDR3 is CASSLGGGGQPQHF. The CDR3, as DNA: TGTGCCAGCAGTTTGGGGGGAGGGGGCCAGCCCCAGCATTTT.

This sequence joins TRBV28 and TRBJ1-1; 9 nucleotides agree with TRBD1. Per the germline V gene, CDR1 is MDHEN and CDR2 is SYDVKM. The junction had 6 bases not matched to a gene; V was cut back by 7 bases and J by 3 bases. This CDR3 comprises 14 residues. The CDR3 region has the DNA TGTGCCAGCAATCCTGGGGACAGGGACACTGAAGCTTTCTTT. This gives the protein CASNPGDRDTEAFF.

Only a few counts were recorded for this clone. The chain couples TRBV9 to TRBJ1-2; D gene uncertain. The CDR3 spans 14 residues. Germline values: CDR1 SGDLS, CDR2 YYNGEE. The V end was cut by 0 bases, the J end by 6 bases, with 12 bases between. The CDR3 spells CASSVGVGSDGYTF. The CDR3 region has the DNA TGTGCCAGCAGCGTAGGCGTAGGGTCGGATGGCTACACCTTC.

The rearrangement uses TRBV4-1 and TRBJ2-2; D uncertain. From germline, CDR1 is MGHRA and CDR2 YSYEKL. The CDR3 length is 16 residues. V gave up 0 bases and J gave up 7 bases, with 15 bases separating them. The CDR3, as DNA: TGCGCCAGCAGCCAAGATATGGGGATTGGGAACGGGGAGCTGTTTTTT. Residues: CASSQDMGIGNGELFF.

The chain's CDR3 is CASSDRSPWNTIYF. CDR3 DNA: TGTGCCAGCAGCGACAGAAGCCCATGGAACACCATATATTTT. The rearrangement links TRBV6-1 to TRBJ1-3, with a weak D call TRBD1 (5 bases). V was trimmed by 6 bases and J by 7 bases, leaving 16 bases between them. CDR1 is MNHNS and CDR2 is SASEGT in the germline V gene. This CDR3 is 14 amino acids long.

The chain uses TRBV19 and TRBJ1-1, with D possibly being TRBD1 (5 bases). Looked up from germline, CDR1 is LNHDA and CDR2 is SQIVND (reference sequence). This CDR3 region has 14 residues. V lost 7 bases to trimming and J lost 3 bases, with 15 bases between them. CDR3 loop: CASNRGIGYTEAFF. Here the CDR3 DNA reads TGTGCCAGTAATCGGGGGATCGGGTACACTGAAGCTTTCTTT.

The chain recombines TRBV10-3 with TRBJ2-1; tentative D call: TRBD2 (6 bases). The CDR3 runs 13 residues. Germline V lookup: CDR1 ENHRY, CDR2 SYGVKD. Trimming took 6 bases from V and 5 from J, leaving 11 bases between them. In DNA, the CDR3 is TGTGCCATCAGCGGAACTAGCAACAATGAGCAGTTCTTC. Translated: CAISGTSNNEQFF.

The rearrangement joins TRBV6-6 to TRBJ1-2; the D gene is possibly TRBD1 (6 bases). The germline V and J ends were trimmed by 11 bases and 2 bases, with 12 bases remaining between them. The CDR3 has 12 residues. Germline lookup yields CDR1 MNHNY and CDR2 SVGAGI (reference sequence). CDR3 in DNA: TGTGCCGGCGGGACATTCAACTATGGCTACACCTTC. Translation gives CAGGTFNYGYTF.

This clone came up once. The V call is TRBV7-2, the J call TRBJ2-3, with TRBD1 as a possible D gene (7 bases). V was clipped by 5 bases and J by 3 bases, with 9 bases between them. CDR3 length: 13 residues. Germline V lookup: CDR1 SGHTA, CDR2 FQGNSA. The CDR3 DNA reads TGTGCCAGCAGCCCAGGGGGGACAGATACGCAGTATTTT. Translation gives CASSPGGTDTQYF. Full variable domain (outside the CDR3, taken from reference TRBV7-2 and TRBJ2-3): GAGVSQSPSNKVTEKGKDVELRCDPISGHTALYWYRQSLGQGLEFLIYFQGNSAPDKSGLPSDRFSAERTGGSVSTLTIQRTQQEDSAVYLCASSPGGTDTQYFGPGTRLTVL.

This chain joins TRBV27 and TRBJ1-4, with 7 bases identical to TRBD1. V shed 5 bases, J shed 3 bases, and the junction held 6 bases outside the gene matches. The CDR3 has 15 residues. Germline lookup yields CDR1 MNHEY and CDR2 SMNVEV (reference sequence). The CDR3 protein is CASSVPGQPNEKLFF. In nucleotides, the CDR3 is TGTGCCAGCAGTGTCCCGGGACAGCCTAATGAAAAACTGTTTTTT.

This clone was picked up a small number of times. The gene calls are TRBV9 and TRBJ1-2; D uncertain. Deletions cut 0 bases from V and 2 bases from J, with 20 bases between. CDR3 size: 18 residues. Germline lookup yields CDR1 SGDLS and CDR2 YYNGEE. The CDR3 spells CASSVESSVRPGNYGYTF. Here the CDR3 DNA reads TGTGCCAGCAGCGTAGAGTCGAGTGTGAGACCGGGAAACTATGGCTACACCTTC.

V gene TRBV14 combines with J gene TRBJ1-3; possibly TRBD1 for D (6 bases). The CDR3 contains 13 residues. V lost 0 bases and J lost 8, with 8 bases in between. Germline CDR1 reads SGHDN; CDR2 reads FVKESK. As DNA, the CDR3 is TGTGCCAGCAGCCAAGATCAGGGGTACACCATATATTTT. Translation gives CASSQDQGYTIYF.

This rearrangement joins TRBV6-5 to TRBJ2-3; D gene uncertain. V lost 4 bases and J lost 6, with 5 bases in between. Germline values: CDR1 MNHEY, CDR2 SVGAGI. The CDR3 has 11 residues. The CDR3 sequence: CASSFLDTQYF. CDR3 coding DNA: TGTGCCAGCAGTTTCCTGGATACGCAGTATTTT.

V is TRBV6-1 and J is TRBJ2-7, with a possible D match to TRBD2 (5 bases). Germline assignment: CDR1 MNHNS and CDR2 SASEGT. Trimming took 2 bases from V and 3 from J, leaving 20 bases between them. This CDR3 is 17 amino acids long. CDR3 amino acids: CASSESSGQELFYEQYF. The CDR3 nucleotides are TGTGCCAGCAGTGAATCGAGCGGTCAGGAACTATTCTACGAGCAGTACTTC.

V usage is TRBV28 and J usage is TRBJ1-5, with D perhaps TRBD1 (5 bases). CDR1 and CDR2 from the germline V gene are MDHEN and SYDVKM. This CDR3 spans 15 amino acids. V was pared by 6 bases and J by 1 base, with 13 bases between. This CDR3 is CASRLGGGSNQPQHF. For the CDR3, the DNA is TGTGCCAGCAGACTCGGGGGGGGGAGCAATCAGCCCCAGCATTTT. The variable domain in full, with the rest retrieved from reference TRBV28 and TRBJ1-5, is DVKVTQSSRYLVKRTGEKVFLECVQDMDHENMFWYRQDPGLGLRLIYFSYDVKMKEKGDIPEGYSVSREKKERFSLILESASTNQTSMYLCASRLGGGSNQPQHFGDGTRLSIL.

This chain joins TRBV5-5 and TRBJ2-7; D is uncertain. CDR1 and CDR2 from the germline V gene are SGHKS and YYEKEE (reference sequence). V was cut by 6 bases and J by 2 bases, with 24 bases left in between. This CDR3 comprises 17 residues. DNA for the CDR3: TGTGCCAGCACCTCAGGACCTTTGGCAGAAGATCCCTACGAGCAGTACTTC. Translating it yields CASTSGPLAEDPYEQYF.

This chain connects TRBV11-1 to TRBJ1-1; D gene uncertain. This CDR3 is 14 amino acids long. CDR1 is SGHAT, CDR2 FQDESV, per germline (reference sequence). V lost 3 bases, J lost 6 bases, and 14 bases lay in between. CDR3 bases: TGTGCCAGCAGCTTTCGATTTTTGGCGGCTGAAGCTTTCTTT. It is translated as CASSFRFLAAEAFF. Supplemented by reference TRBV11-1 and TRBJ1-1, the full variable domain reads EAEVAQSPRYKITEKSQAVAFWCDPISGHATLYWYRQILGQGPELLVQFQDESVVDDSQLPKDRFSAERLKGVDSTLKIQPAELGDSAMYLCASSFRFLAAEAFFGQGTRLTVV.

The chain has TRBV10-1 and TRBJ2-1; D is undetermined. The CDR3 extends over 15 amino acids. From germline, CDR1 is WNHNN and CDR2 SYGVQD (reference sequence). V lost 2 bases, J lost 3 bases, and 11 bases lay in between. This CDR3 reads CASSEGRANYNEQFF. The CDR3 bases are TGCGCCAGCAGTGAGGGTCGGGCTAACTACAATGAGCAGTTCTTC.

The J gene is TRBJ1-1, the V gene TRBV10-1; no reliable D call. The germline V gene has CDR1 WNHNN and CDR2 SYGVQD (reference sequence). The CDR3 contains 13 residues. The germline V and J ends were trimmed by 3 bases and 1 base, with 6 bases remaining between them. In DNA form, the CDR3 reads TGCGCCAGCAGTGACGCGGCGAACACTGAAGCTTTCTTT. Translating it yields CASSDAANTEAFF.

This chain links TRBV18 with TRBJ1-1; no clear D. CDR3 size: 14 residues. Trimming took off 3 bases at V and 3 bases at J, with 11 bases between the two ends. The V gene's germline CDR1 is KGHSH and CDR2 LQKENI. This CDR3 is CASSPFRLDTEAFF. The CDR3 DNA is TGTGCCAGCTCACCCTTCCGTTTGGACACTGAAGCTTTCTTT. The full variable domain, completed using reference TRBV18 and TRBJ1-1, is NAGVMQNPRHLVRRRGQEARLRCSPMKGHSHVYWYRQLPEEGLKFMVYLQKENIIDESGMPKERFSAEFPKEGPSILRIQQVVRGDSAAYFCASSPFRLDTEAFFGQGTRLTVV.

This sequence joins TRBV5-1 and TRBJ2-4; weak D call: TRBD1 (5 bases). CDR1 and CDR2 from the germline V gene are SGHRS and YFSETQ. The CDR3 is 14 residues long. V gave up 3 bases and J gave up 3 bases, with 10 bases separating them. CDR3 nucleotides: TGCGCCAGCAGCTCCCAGGGAAACAAAAACATTCAGTACTTC. Protein sequence: CASSSQGNKNIQYF.

CDR3 sequence (DNA): TGCAGCTACCGGGACCGCTACACCGGGGAGCTGTTTTTT. It translates to CSYRDRYTGELFF. The chain has TRBV29-1 and TRBJ2-2; either TRBD1 or TRBD2 may supply D (5 bases each). The CDR3 is 13 amino acids. Germline V gene lookup returns CDR1 SQVTM and CDR2 ANQGSEA. Trimming pared 8 bases from V and 3 bases from J, leaving 13 bases between.

The chain carries TRBV7-2 and TRBJ2-1, with TRBD2 matching over 9 bases. V gave up 1 base and J gave up 9 bases; unmatched junction bases: 13. The CDR3 is 17 amino acids. Germline V gives CDR1 SGHTA, CDR2 FQGNSA. CDR3 in amino acids: CASSLGPAAGGQGEQFF. DNA for the CDR3: TGTGCCAGCAGCTTAGGGCCTGCGGCGGGAGGGCAGGGTGAGCAGTTCTTC.

The chain combines TRBV27 with TRBJ2-1, with TRBD2 as a possible D gene (6 bases). The CDR3 is 14 amino acids. Germline lookup yields CDR1 MNHEY and CDR2 SMNVEV (reference sequence). Trimming removed 8 bases at V and 5 bases at J, with 16 bases between. Written as DNA, the CDR3 is TGTGCCAGCCGACTGGGGTGGGGGGACAATGAGCAGTTCTTC. This codes for CASRLGWGDNEQFF.